The entry that follows covers one TCR beta chain sequence. The CDR3 sequence is 15 residues long. CDR1 and CDR2 (germline): SGHTA, FQGNSA. The ends were cut back, 3 bases at V and 4 bases at J, with 15 bases in the middle. This record belongs to a study of blood T cell repertoires in COVID-19. Profiling relied on immunoSEQ multiplex PCR, and the TCRdb table lists in-frame clones only, not all of them. This sample yields under 300,000 clones, of which roughly 89% are seen a single time; around 2% belongs to the top ten. The J gene is TRBJ1-2, the V gene TRBV7-2, with a weak D call TRBD1 (6 bases). This clonotype was sampled from a middle-aged man with acute or convalescent COVID-19. The specimen was peripheral blood. CDR3 DNA: TGTGCCAGCAGCTTCCCAACAGGGCCTTCCTATGGCTACACCTTC. Translated, it gives CASSFPTGPSYGYTF.